A selection of T cell receptor beta chains follows, all from one sample in a study of cytomegalovirus exposure and HLA in healthy donors. Libraries were prepared by immunoSEQ multiplex PCR; TCRdb keeps only in-frame clonotypes and omits some of them. The data show 150,000 to 200,000 clones, approximately 78% seen once. The sequenced sample consisted of PBMCs. These receptor sequences come from a male donor in good health and CMV-seropositive. Each CDR3 is given with its conserved first and last residue. D genes are given only for firm matches. A clone size is listed for some rows: how often the clone was seen (once, few, many), or a class if it is expanded.

TGTGCCAGCAGTTACTCAGGGACAGCGAACACTGAAGCTTTCTTT | CASSYSGTANTEAFF | TRBV6-5 | - | TRBD1 | TRBJ1-1
TGTGCCACCAGCAGAGTGGGGGCTAGCGGGTATACCTACGAGCAGTACTTC | CATSRVGASGYTYEQYF | TRBV15 | - | TRBD2 | TRBJ2-7
TGCGCCAGCAGCGAGACAGGAGGTGGCTACACCTTC | CASSETGGGYTF | TRBV5-1 | few | - | TRBJ1-2
TGTGCCAGCAGCGTAGGAGACAGCTACGAGCAGTACTTC | CASSVGDSYEQYF | TRBV9 | - | - | TRBJ2-7
TGTGCCACTCAGGAGGGATACAATGAGCAGTTCTTC | CATQEGYNEQFF | TRBV27 | - | - | TRBJ2-1
TGCGCCAGCAGCGGAGGACAGAGCTCCTACGAGCAGTACTTC | CASSGGQSSYEQYF | TRBV5-1 | - | - | TRBJ2-7
TGTGCCAGCAGTGACTCGATCTGGGGACAGGGCCTCCATGGCTACACCTTC | CASSDSIWGQGLHGYTF | TRBV6-4 | once | TRBD1 | TRBJ1-2
TGTGCCAGCAGTTACTGGACAGGGGATAGTTCACCCCTCCACTTT | CASSYWTGDSSPLHF | TRBV6-5 | - | TRBD1 | TRBJ1-6
TGCAGCGCGACAGGGGGCCTGGTCGCCGGGGAGCTGTTTTTT | CSATGGLVAGELFF | TRBV29-1 | - | TRBD1 | TRBJ2-2
TGCGCCAGCAGCTTGGCCCAGACAGGCGCTGAAGCTTTCTTT | CASSLAQTGAEAFF | TRBV5-1 | - | - | TRBJ1-1
TGTGCCAGTAGTCGAACGCAAATTGAACGAGGGCAGTACTTC | CASSRTQIERGQYF | TRBV19 | - | - | TRBJ2-7
TGTGCCAGTAGTCTGGGAGGGACAGGGGGCGCCTCTGGGGCCAACGGCCTGACTTTC | CASSLGGTGGASGANGLTF | TRBV19 | few | TRBD1 | TRBJ2-6
TGTGCCAGCAGCTTCCGCGGACTAGCGGGATATGAGCAGTACTTC | CASSFRGLAGYEQYF | TRBV7-2 | - | TRBD2 | TRBJ2-7
TGTGCCAGCAGCTCAGGACAGATGAACACTGAAGCTTTCTTT | CASSSGQMNTEAFF | TRBV5-4 | few | - | TRBJ1-1
TGCGCCAGCAGCTCCACCGGGACATGGGGTCGCCCCGATACTGAAGCTTTCTTT | CASSSTGTWGRPDTEAFF | TRBV10-1 | - | - | TRBJ1-1
TGTGCCAGCAGCTCCCGGGGAGATAATGAAAAACTGTTTTTT | CASSSRGDNEKLFF | TRBV9 | - | - | TRBJ1-4
TGTGCCAGCAGTTCCGCGCGGTCAGGGGACGGCGAAAAACTGTTTTTT | CASSSARSGDGEKLFF | TRBV7-9 | - | - | TRBJ1-4
TGTGCCTGGAGTGTACCAGGTTATGGCTACACCTTC | CAWSVPGYGYTF | TRBV30 | - | - | TRBJ1-2
TGTGCCAGCAGTTCCCGGGAGGGTCAATATACGCCGCAGTATTTT | CASSSREGQYTPQYF | TRBV28 | - | TRBD2 | TRBJ2-3
TGCGCCAGCAGCCAAGACCTCTTTCCAGGGGAACCGATCTACAATGAGCAGTTCTTC | CASSQDLFPGEPIYNEQFF | TRBV4-3 | - | - | TRBJ2-1
TGTGCCAGCAGATATCCGACACCGAGTAGCGGGGGTGGCGGGGAGCTGTTTTTT | CASRYPTPSSGGGGELFF | TRBV28 | - | TRBD2 | TRBJ2-2
TGTGCCAGCAGTTACGACAGGGGTAATTCACCCCTCCACTTT | CASSYDRGNSPLHF | TRBV27 | once | TRBD1 | TRBJ1-6
TGTGCCAGCAGCTACGGGGTGACCGGGGAGCTGTTTTTT | CASSYGVTGELFF | TRBV9 | - | - | TRBJ2-2
TGTGCCAGCAAGGGGGCGCGTAGTACTGAAGCTTTCTTT | CASKGARSTEAFF | TRBV5-4 | - | TRBD1 | TRBJ1-1
TGTGCCAGCAGCTTAGGGGGGACTTCCCACAATGAGCAGTTCTTC | CASSLGGTSHNEQFF | TRBV7-2 | - | - | TRBJ2-1
TGCGCCAGCAGTGACTTCACAGGGATTGAAGCTTTCTTT | CASSDFTGIEAFF | TRBV10-2 | few | - | TRBJ1-1
TGTGCCAGCAGGAGGGGGCTAGAGACCCAGTACTTC | CASRRGLETQYF | TRBV28 | - | TRBD1 | TRBJ2-5
TGTGCCTGTGACGTGCCACTAGGAGGTCAGAGTGAGCAGTTCTTC | CACDVPLGGQSEQFF | TRBV30 | once | - | TRBJ2-1
TGTGCCAGCAGTTTTCCTCGGGGTACTGGGGCCAACGTCCTGACTTTC | CASSFPRGTGANVLTF | TRBV27 | - | - | TRBJ2-6
TGTGCCAGCAGCTTAGGTCTGGGGCATACCGGGGAGCTGTTTTTT | CASSLGLGHTGELFF | TRBV7-2 | - | - | TRBJ2-2
TGCGCCAGCAGCTTTAAGACAGGGTATAATGAGCAGTTCTTC | CASSFKTGYNEQFF | TRBV5-1 | few | TRBD1 | TRBJ2-1
TGTGCCAGCAGACCCGGGACAGGGGTAGGGGGCTACACCTTC | CASRPGTGVGGYTF | TRBV2 | - | TRBD1 | TRBJ1-2
TGTGCCACCAGCAGAGGCGAGACTCCAAAGTTCTTC | CATSRGETPKFF | TRBV15 | - | - | TRBJ2-1
TGTGCCAGCAGTTACTCGGCTAGCGGGAGAACCGGGGAGCTGTTTTTT | CASSYSASGRTGELFF | TRBV6-5 | - | TRBD2 | TRBJ2-2
TGTGCCAGCAGGAGAAGGACAGAAGATTCCTACGAGCAGTACTTC | CASRRRTEDSYEQYF | TRBV6-5 | few | - | TRBJ2-7
TGTGCCAGCAGCCTACGGACAGGAGGTGGTTCCTATAATTCACCCCTCCACTTT | CASSLRTGGGSYNSPLHF | TRBV14 | - | TRBD1 | TRBJ1-6
TGTGCCACCAGCAGAGATCAGGGGATGGATGGCTACACCTTC | CATSRDQGMDGYTF | TRBV15 | - | - | TRBJ1-2
TGTGCCATCGGAGGGGACAGCCGATACGAGCAGTACTTC | CAIGGDSRYEQYF | TRBV10-3 | - | - | TRBJ2-7
TGTGCCAGCAGCTTAACGAGACACTACGAGCAGTACTTC | CASSLTRHYEQYF | TRBV7-7 | - | - | TRBJ2-7
TGTGCCAGCAGTTTAGGTACCCGCGCCTATGGCTACACCTTC | CASSLGTRAYGYTF | TRBV28 | - | - | TRBJ1-2
TGTGCCAGTAGACCGGGACTAGCGGGAGGGCCATGGAATGAGCAGTTCTTC | CASRPGLAGGPWNEQFF | TRBV19 | - | TRBD2 | TRBJ2-1
TGTGCCAGCAGTGCCGGGACAGGGGGTTTCTACGAGCAGTACTTC | CASSAGTGGFYEQYF | TRBV27 | - | TRBD1 | TRBJ2-7